These 21 T cell receptor beta chains share one sample of origin, sequenced in a study of blood T cell repertoires in COVID-19. Clones were sequenced by immunoSEQ multiplex PCR, and TCRdb holds only the in-frame ones, with some missing. This sample has about 100,000 clones, with approximately 84% found just once. Sample: peripheral blood. The receptors were gathered from a man in his fifties or sixties with acute or convalescent COVID-19.

The V call is TRBV12-3 or TRBV12-4, the J call TRBJ2-3; 7 nucleotides line up with TRBD2. V lost 3 bases to trimming and J lost 3 bases; unmatched junction nucleotides: 0. This CDR3 is 13 amino acids long. The CDR3 region is CASSFGGTDTQYF. CDR3 DNA: TGTGCCAGCAGTTTCGGGGGGACAGATACGCAGTATTTT.

The chain joins TRBV15 to TRBJ1-3; 7 nucleotides line up with TRBD1. This CDR3 is 15 amino acids long. The V and J ends lost 2 bases and 5 bases, in that order; junction bases with no gene match: 6. The germline V gene has CDR1 LNHNV and CDR2 YYDKDF (reference sequence). For the CDR3, the DNA is TGTGCCACCAGCAGAAATCCGGGACAGAGAAACACCATATATTTT. Encoded protein: CATSRNPGQRNTIYF. Based on the CDR3 plus reference TRBV15 and TRBJ1-3, the full variable domain is DAMVIQNPRYQVTQFGKPVTLSCSQTLNHNVMYWYQQKSSQAPKLLFHYYDKDFNNEADTPDNFQSRRPNTSFCFLDIRSPGLGDTAMYLCATSRNPGQRNTIYFGEGSWLTVV.

J is TRBJ2-7 and V is TRBV27; tentative D call: TRBD1 (6 bases). Per the germline V gene, CDR1 is MNHEY and CDR2 is SMNVEV (reference sequence). V lost 6 bases and J 0 bases, leaving 15 bases between the germline ends. CDR3 length: 15 amino acids. CDR3 in amino acids: CASRRTEKSSYEQYF. CDR3 coding DNA: TGTGCCAGCAGGCGGACAGAAAAGAGCTCCTACGAGCAGTACTTC.

This rearrangement joins TRBV28 to TRBJ1-1; no clear D gene. The CDR3 is 16 residues long. In germline, CDR1 is MDHEN, CDR2 SYDVKM. V was pared by 6 bases and J by 1 base, with 18 bases between. CDR3 region: CASRSSGRSKNTEAFF. Written as DNA, the CDR3 is TGTGCCAGCAGATCCTCCGGCAGGTCGAAGAACACTGAAGCTTTCTTT. Using reference TRBV28 and TRBJ1-1 for the parts outside the CDR3, the full variable domain is DVKVTQSSRYLVKRTGEKVFLECVQDMDHENMFWYRQDPGLGLRLIYFSYDVKMKEKGDIPEGYSVSREKKERFSLILESASTNQTSMYLCASRSSGRSKNTEAFFGQGTRLTVV.

The chain couples TRBV19 to TRBJ2-7, with 9 positions matching TRBD1. V shed 7 bases, J shed 4 bases, and the junction held 8 bases outside the gene matches. Germline assignment: CDR1 LNHDA and CDR2 SQIVND (reference sequence). This CDR3 contains 14 residues. CDR3 protein: CASKSGTGIYEQYF. CDR3 in DNA: TGTGCCAGTAAAAGTGGGACAGGGATATACGAGCAGTACTTC.

The CDR3 spells CASSLATYSYEQYF. The CDR3 DNA sequence: TGTGCCAGCAGCTTGGCCACCTACTCCTACGAGCAGTACTTC. J is TRBJ2-7 and V is TRBV5-4, with D hard to call. V was trimmed by 0 bases and J by 0 bases, leaving 7 bases between them. This CDR3 spans 14 amino acids. Germline V CDR1 and CDR2: SGHNT, YYREEE (reference sequence).

The chain employs TRBV19 and TRBJ2-4, with D unclear. The CDR3 consists of 12 residues. Trimming removed 5 bases at V and 3 bases at J, with 5 bases between. CDR1 and CDR2 (germline): LNHDA, SQIVND (reference sequence). CDR3 residues: CASSPSKNIQYF. The CDR3 DNA follows: TGTGCCAGTAGTCCCAGCAAAAACATTCAGTACTTC. Variable domain in full (rest from reference TRBV19 and TRBJ2-4): DGGITQSPKYLFRKEGQNVTLSCEQNLNHDAMYWYRQDPGQGLRLIYYSQIVNDFQKGDIAEGYSVSREKKESFPLTVTSAQKNPTAFYLCASSPSKNIQYFGAGTRLSVL.

The chain joins TRBV4-1 to TRBJ2-7; TRBD2 agrees at 7 bases. This CDR3 spans 15 amino acids. Germline loops: CDR1 MGHRA, CDR2 YSYEKL. After removal of 0 bases from V and 9 bases from J, the junction contained 11 bases not matched to a gene. CDR3 sequence (DNA): TGCGCCAGCAGCCAAGATTCTAGCGGCGTACGCCTGCAGTACTTC. Protein: CASSQDSSGVRLQYF.

This chain links TRBV5-1 with TRBJ1-3; D might be TRBD1 (6 bases). The CDR3 has 17 amino acids. Germline CDR1 SGHRS, CDR2 YFSETQ. Trimming stripped 4 bases from V and 3 bases from J, with 20 bases between. The CDR3 sequence: CASSLFTGTTNGNTIYF. Written as DNA, the CDR3 is TGCGCCAGCAGCCTTTTCACCGGGACAACAAATGGAAACACCATATATTTT.

This sequence joins TRBV29-1 and TRBJ2-7; 9 bases are shared with TRBD1. V was clipped by 6 bases and J by 3 bases; unmatched bases: 9. Germline-derived CDR1 and CDR2 are SQVTM and ANQGSEA. This CDR3 comprises 14 residues. The CDR3 nucleotides read TGCAGCGTCGCCGGACAGGGGCGGGTCTACGAGCAGTACTTC. Residues: CSVAGQGRVYEQYF.

As DNA, the CDR3 is TGCGCCAGCAGCTTCCAGAACTCTGGGGCCAACGTCCTGACTTTC. Protein: CASSFQNSGANVLTF. V and J are TRBV5-1 and TRBJ2-6, with D unresolved. Deletions cut 2 bases from V and 0 bases from J, with 6 bases between. The CDR3 is made up of 15 amino acids. Per the germline V gene, CDR1 is SGHRS and CDR2 is YFSETQ.

V usage is TRBV6-2 or TRBV6-3 and J usage is TRBJ2-3; 7 bases align to TRBD2. V lost 0 bases to trimming and J lost 6 bases; unmatched junction nucleotides: 6. CDR1 MNHEY and CDR2 SVGEGT come from the germline V gene. This CDR3 has 15 residues. CDR3 loop: CASSYSSSGVDTQYF. DNA of the CDR3: TGTGCCAGCAGTTACTCTTCCAGCGGGGTTGATACGCAGTATTTT.

The chain carries TRBV5-1 and TRBJ2-2, with 10 nucleotides matching TRBD2. With V trimmed by 0 bases and J by 8 bases, 4 bases remained unmatched. Germline loops: CDR1 SGHRS, CDR2 YFSETQ. The CDR3 covers 15 residues. In DNA, the CDR3 is TGCGCCAGCAGCTTGGCCCCAGCGGGAGGGGGGGAGCTGTTTTTT. Amino acids: CASSLAPAGGGELFF. The full variable domain, in which reference TRBV5-1 and TRBJ2-2 provide the parts outside the CDR3, is KAGVTQTPRYLIKTRGQQVTLSCSPISGHRSVSWYQQTPGQGLQFLFEYFSETQRNKGNFPGRFSGRQFSNSRSEMNVSTLELGDSALYLCASSLAPAGGGELFFGEGSRLTVL.

This clone has just one count. V is TRBV7-9 and J is TRBJ1-4; D remains ambiguous. The V gene's germline CDR1 is SEHNR and CDR2 FQNEAQ (reference sequence). The length of the CDR3 is 13 residues. Trimming cost V 0 bases and J 8 bases, with 7 bases left between them. The CDR3 here is CASSLAGGEKLFF. CDR3 coding DNA: TGTGCCAGCAGCTTAGCCGGCGGGGAAAAACTGTTTTTT. The full variable domain, its missing parts supplied by reference TRBV7-9 and TRBJ1-4, is DTGVSQNPRHKITKRGQNVTFRCDPISEHNRLYWYRQTLGQGPEFLTYFQNEAQLEKSRLLSDRFSAERPKGSFSTLEIQRTEQGDSAMYLCASSLAGGEKLFFGSGTQLSVL.

This chain joins TRBV7-2 and TRBJ2-7; D possibly corresponds to TRBD2 (6 bases). The V and J ends lost 3 bases and 5 bases respectively, with 14 bases between them. CDR3 length: 14 residues. Looked up from germline, CDR1 is SGHTA and CDR2 is FQGNSA. The CDR3 region has the DNA TGTGCCAGCAGCTTTGCCGGCGGGGCAAACGAGCAGTACTTC. Translated, it gives CASSFAGGANEQYF. Full variable domain (rest looked up from reference TRBV7-2 and TRBJ2-7): GAGVSQSPSNKVTEKGKDVELRCDPISGHTALYWYRQSLGQGLEFLIYFQGNSAPDKSGLPSDRFSAERTGGSVSTLTIQRTQQEDSAVYLCASSFAGGANEQYFGPGTRLTVT.

The gene calls are TRBV27 and TRBJ2-7; D is possibly TRBD1 (5 bases). Germline V lookup: CDR1 MNHEY, CDR2 SMNVEV (reference sequence). There are 12 residues in the CDR3. Between the trimmed V and J ends, which lost 5 bases and 3 bases, there was a span of 8 bases. DNA for the CDR3: TGTGCCAGCAGTGCAGGGCTCTACGAGCAGTACTTC. It codes for CASSAGLYEQYF.

The chain couples TRBV7-3 to TRBJ2-1, with 7 nucleotides matching TRBD1. The junction had 6 bases not matched to a gene; V was cut back by 5 bases and J by 2 bases. The CDR3 sequence is 15 residues long. Germline V gene data show CDR1 as SGHTA and CDR2 as FQGTGA. CDR3 DNA sequence: TGTGCCAGCAGCCAAGACAGGGCTACCTACAATGAGCAGTTCTTC. Protein sequence: CASSQDRATYNEQFF.

This sequence joins TRBV10-2 and TRBJ1-2, with a weak D call TRBD1 (5 bases). Trimming removed 2 bases from V and 6 bases from J, with 13 bases in between. The CDR3 runs 14 residues. Germline-derived CDR1 and CDR2 are WSHSY and SAAADI. In DNA form, the CDR3 reads TGCGCCAGCAGTGAGAGACTCCAGGGCCATGGCTACACCTTC. This translates into CASSERLQGHGYTF.

The rearrangement uses TRBV19 and TRBJ2-2, with 7 bases identical to TRBD2. Unmatched junction bases numbered 10, after V lost 6 bases and J lost 3 bases. The CDR3 has 16 amino acids. CDR1 is LNHDA and CDR2 is SQIVND in the germline V gene (reference sequence). The CDR3 nucleotides are TGTGCCAGTAGAGCACCCCCGGGGAGGGACACCGGGGAGCTGTTTTTT. As protein: CASRAPPGRDTGELFF. The full variable domain, with the rest looked up from reference TRBV19 and TRBJ2-2, is DGGITQSPKYLFRKEGQNVTLSCEQNLNHDAMYWYRQDPGQGLRLIYYSQIVNDFQKGDIAEGYSVSREKKESFPLTVTSAQKNPTAFYLCASRAPPGRDTGELFFGEGSRLTVL.

In DNA form, the CDR3 reads TGCAGTGCTAGTTCGGGGGGCGAGCAGTACTTC. As protein: CSASSGGEQYF. The chain uses TRBV20-1 and TRBJ2-7; 7 bases map to TRBD2. V dropped 3 bases and J dropped 6; count of bases not matched to a gene: 2. The CDR3 is 11 amino acids. Per germline, CDR1 DFQATT and CDR2 SNEGSKA (reference sequence).

This chain links TRBV19 with TRBJ1-5, with 12 positions matching TRBD1. This CDR3 has 15 residues. Trimming took 5 bases from V and 7 from J; bases not matched to a gene: 6. Germline loops: CDR1 LNHDA, CDR2 SQIVND (reference sequence). As DNA, the CDR3 is TGTGCCAGTAGTTCGGGACAGGGGGCTAGACAGCCCCAGCATTTT. Protein product: CASSSGQGARQPQHF.